These 9 T cell receptor beta chains were sequenced from one sample in a study of CD8 T cells in ankylosing spondylitis. These TCRs' antigens remain unknown. Study-wide results and limits: What seemed typical of ankylosing spondylitis blood was a TCR beta motif built from 7 or 8 highly homologous variants.

TCRdb re-called the 5' RACE reads through MiXCR, storing one row per CDR3 protein. The sample gives approximately 300,000 distinct CDR3 sequences, around 7.6% of which show up once; less than 15% is in the top ten. The sample taken for sequencing was blood, either unsorted or a sorted T cell fraction (not recorded which). The receptors come from a male donor with ankylosing spondylitis.

This clonotype occurred a few times. The chain couples TRBV7-3 to TRBJ2-7; 9 positions match TRBD2. CDR3 size: 15 residues. Germline V gene data show CDR1 as SGHTA and CDR2 as FQGTGA. The junction had 6 bases not matched to a gene; V was cut back by 3 bases and J by 3 bases. The CDR3 nucleotides are TGTGCCAGCAGCTTGGGCGGGAGGGGAGGCTACGAGCAGTACTTC. Its translation: CASSLGGRGGYEQYF. The complete variable domain, with remaining parts taken from reference TRBV7-3 and TRBJ2-7, reads GAGVSQTPSNKVTEKGKYVELRCDPISGHTALYWYRQSLGQGPEFLIYFQGTGAADDSGLPNDRFFAVRPEGSVSTLKIQRTERGDSAVYLCASSLGGRGGYEQYFGPGTRLTVT.

The rearrangement uses TRBV12-3 or TRBV12-4 and TRBJ1-3; D is unclear. V lost 6 bases and J 4 bases, leaving 10 bases between the germline ends. The CDR3 totals 13 residues. The CDR3 loop reads CASRPSWGNTIYF. The CDR3 nucleotides are TGTGCCAGCAGACCGTCTTGGGGAAACACCATATATTTT.

This sequence joins TRBV5-1 and TRBJ2-2; 8 bases agree with TRBD1. The CDR3 spans 16 residues. V shed 4 bases and J 1 base; nucleotides not matched to a gene: 6. Germline V gene lookup returns CDR1 SGHRS and CDR2 YFSETQ. CDR3 DNA sequence: TGCGCCAGCAGCACGACCGGGACAGGGAACACCGGGGAGCTGTTTTTT. This sequence encodes CASSTTGTGNTGELFF.

Many counts were recorded for this clonotype. The V and J genes are TRBV10-2 and TRBJ2-7; 7 bases align to TRBD1. The CDR3 has 13 amino acids. V trimming: 6 bases; J trimming: 2 bases; junction bases outside the gene matches: 4. Germline-derived CDR1 and CDR2 are WSHSY and SAAADI. In DNA form, the CDR3 reads TGCGCCAGCAGACAGGGGACCACCTACGAGCAGTACTTC. Its translation: CASRQGTTYEQYF.

The gene calls are TRBV2 and TRBJ2-5; weak D call: TRBD1 (5 bases). In germline, CDR1 is SNHLY, CDR2 FYNNEI. The CDR3 length is 15 residues. V dropped 2 bases and J dropped 5 bases, with 15 bases sitting between them. CDR3 DNA: TGTGCCAGCAGTGAAAAGGGGTTCAAGGCGGAGACCCAGTACTTC. Encoded protein: CASSEKGFKAETQYF.

This clonotype occurred a few times. The gene calls are TRBV3-1 and TRBJ2-1, with D tentatively TRBD2 (6 bases). The CDR3 spans 12 residues. Germline lookup yields CDR1 LGHDT and CDR2 YNNKEL (reference sequence). Trimming removed 4 bases at V and 15 bases at J, with 16 bases between. CDR3 sequence reads: CASSRAGYTTFF. In DNA form, the CDR3 reads TGTGCCAGCAGCCGAGCGGGCTATACCACGTTCTTC.

The chain recombines TRBV4-2 with TRBJ2-1, with 10 bases lining up with TRBD2. The CDR3 totals 16 residues. Trimming removed 1 base from V and 5 bases from J; junction bases left unmatched: 5. In germline, CDR1 is LGHNA, CDR2 YNFKEQ. The CDR3 reads CASSQVRLAGDNEQFF. In DNA, the CDR3 is TGTGCCAGCAGCCAAGTCCGTCTAGCGGGAGACAATGAGCAGTTCTTC.

The J gene is TRBJ2-7, the V gene TRBV4-3; D remains unclear. CDR3 length: 15 amino acids. The V gene's germline CDR1 is LGHNA and CDR2 YSLEER. The ends were cut back, 4 bases at V and 2 bases at J, with 15 bases in the middle. CDR3 sequence reads: CASSLSFRQPYEQYF. CDR3 nucleotides: TGCGCCAGCAGCCTGAGTTTTCGTCAGCCCTACGAGCAGTACTTC.

This clonotype was observed a few times. J is TRBJ2-1 and V is TRBV5-1; D gene ambiguous. Germline assignment: CDR1 SGHRS and CDR2 YFSETQ. V shed 0 bases and J shed 7 bases, with 8 bases lying between them. This CDR3 contains 13 residues. The CDR3, as DNA: TGCGCCAGCAGCTTGGAACCGCCAAATGAGCAGTTCTTC. Protein sequence: CASSLEPPNEQFF.